This TCR beta chain was identified during a study of patients and donors after allogeneic stem cell transplantation. TCRdb called the RT-PCR reads again in MiXCR, with one record for every CDR3 protein. The top ten hold approximately 66% of the sample, which has 80,000 to 90,000 distinct CDR3 sequences, roughly 50% seen once. J was trimmed by 3 bases and V by 0 bases; bases with no gene match: 4. Germline V CDR1 and CDR2: SGHRS, YFSETQ. The CDR3 sequence is 16 residues long. Source material: blood, either unsorted or a sorted T cell fraction (not recorded which). The TCR was taken from a human donor who was either an allogeneic HSCT recipient or a stem cell or donor lymphocyte infusion donor (not recorded which). It is not recorded whose cells these are; they may come from a transplant donor. V usage is TRBV5-1 and J usage is TRBJ1-5; 9 bases align to TRBD1. The chain's CDR3 is CASSLEGTGNNQPQHF. The CDR3 coding sequence is TGCGCCAGCAGCTTGGAGGGGACAGGGAACAATCAGCCCCAGCATTTT. The full variable domain, in which reference TRBV5-1 and TRBJ1-5 provide the parts outside the CDR3, is KAGVTQTPRYLIKTRGQQVTLSCSPISGHRSVSWYQQTPGQGLQFLFEYFSETQRNKGNFPGRFSGRQFSNSRSEMNVSTLELGDSALYLCASSLEGTGNNQPQHFGDGTRLSIL.